The 32 T cell receptor beta chains below were found in one sample sequenced in a study of glioma-infiltrating T cells after dendritic cell vaccination (dated by TCRdb to 2016 to 2017). The library was made by the immunoSEQ multiplex PCR assay. TCRdb provides this immuneACCESS table in a form limited to in-frame rearrangements. Some clones are lacking; in checked studies, under half of them reflect an unresolved V gene, and why the rest are absent is not known. The sample table shows 100,000 or so clones, and about nine tenths are seen once. The top ten clonotypes cover 15% to 19% of the sample. The source material was blood, sampled before dendritic cell vaccination. These receptor sequences come from a human donor with glioblastoma.

The chain has TRBV28 and TRBJ1-4, with D maybe TRBD1 (6 bases). CDR1 and CDR2 (germline): MDHEN, SYDVKM. The CDR3 is 14 amino acids. V lost 4 bases and J lost 4, with 10 bases in between. The CDR3 DNA sequence: TGTGCCAGCAGTTACCTGGACAGTAATGAAAAACTGTTTTTT. As protein: CASSYLDSNEKLFF.

The chain recombines TRBV19 with TRBJ2-1, with D possibly TRBD1 on 5 matching bases. CDR3 size: 16 residues. The V gene's germline CDR1 is LNHDA and CDR2 SQIVND (reference sequence). Deletions cut 5 bases from V and 0 bases from J, with 14 bases between. The CDR3: CASSRQSTSSYNEQFF. In DNA, the CDR3 is TGTGCCAGTAGTCGACAGTCGACGAGCTCCTACAATGAGCAGTTCTTC.

The CDR3 nucleotides read TGTGCCAGCAGTTTATCCGGTCCAGAGACCCAGTACTTC. Translating gives CASSLSGPETQYF. V usage is TRBV27 and J usage is TRBJ2-5; the D is unclear. CDR3 length: 13 amino acids. Per germline, CDR1 MNHEY and CDR2 SMNVEV (reference sequence). V dropped 0 bases and J dropped 4 bases, with 6 bases sitting between them.

The chain has TRBV5-4 and TRBJ1-2, with D perhaps TRBD1 (6 bases). CDR1 is SGHNT and CDR2 is YYREEE in the germline V gene (reference sequence). The V end lost 4 bases, the J end lost 4 bases, and 17 bases lay between the germline ends. The CDR3 has 15 residues. Here the CDR3 reads CASSGGAGTSYGYTF. The DNA of the CDR3 is TGTGCCAGCAGCGGGGGGGCCGGGACAAGCTATGGCTACACCTTC. Variable domain in full (rest from reference TRBV5-4 and TRBJ1-2): ETGVTQSPTHLIKTRGQQVTLRCSSQSGHNTVSWYQQALGQGPQFIFQYYREEENGRGNFPPRFSGLQFPNYSSELNVNALELDDSALYLCASSGGAGTSYGYTFGSGTRLTVV.

The genes are TRBV10-3 and TRBJ2-1; possible D gene TRBD1, 5 bases. This CDR3 spans 11 amino acids. In germline, CDR1 is ENHRY, CDR2 SYGVKD. V lost 2 bases and J lost 13, with 9 bases in between. The CDR3 DNA reads as TGTGCCATCAGTGAGGGGGCTCCCCAGTTCTTC. The encoded protein is CAISEGAPQFF.

The chain carries TRBV2 and TRBJ2-5, with 10 bases aligning to TRBD2. V trimming: 2 bases; J trimming: 5 bases; junction bases outside the gene matches: 11. Germline V CDR1 and CDR2: SNHLY, FYNNEI. CDR3 length equals 17 residues. The DNA for the CDR3 is TGTGCCAGCAGTGAATCGGTTATAGCGGGGGGTTATGAGACCCAGTACTTC. Translation gives CASSESVIAGGYETQYF. Full variable domain (outside the CDR3, taken from reference TRBV2 and TRBJ2-5): EPEVTQTPSHQVTQMGQEVILRCVPISNHLYFYWYRQILGQKVEFLVSFYNNEISEKSEIFDDQFSVERPDGSNFTLKIRSTKLEDSAMYFCASSESVIAGGYETQYFGPGTRLLVL.

This clone has just a few counts. This chain connects TRBV5-1 to TRBJ2-5; 9 bases fit TRBD2. This CDR3 contains 15 residues. CDR1 and CDR2 (germline): SGHRS, YFSETQ. The V segment lost 1 base and the J segment 5 bases; nucleotides outside the gene matches: 6. The chain's CDR3 is CASSLNAGGQETQYF. DNA of the CDR3: TGCGCCAGCAGCTTGAATGCGGGGGGGCAGGAGACCCAGTACTTC. Full variable domain (outside the CDR3, taken from reference TRBV5-1 and TRBJ2-5): KAGVTQTPRYLIKTRGQQVTLSCSPISGHRSVSWYQQTPGQGLQFLFEYFSETQRNKGNFPGRFSGRQFSNSRSEMNVSTLELGDSALYLCASSLNAGGQETQYFGPGTRLLVL.

The rearrangement links TRBV7-8 to TRBJ2-2, with D possibly matching TRBD1 (5 bases). CDR3 length: 14 amino acids. CDR1 and CDR2 from the germline V gene are SGHVS and FQNEAQ. V lost 1 base and J lost 4, with 7 bases in between. CDR3 bases: TGTGCCAGCAGCTTAGGGGGCCGCACCGGGGAGCTGTTTTTT. It yields the protein CASSLGGRTGELFF.

The V and J genes are TRBV27 and TRBJ1-1; 7 positions agree with TRBD1. Trimming removed 3 bases from V and 6 bases from J; junction bases left unmatched: 4. Germline loops: CDR1 MNHEY, CDR2 SMNVEV (reference sequence). This CDR3 spans 13 amino acids. CDR3 amino acids: CASSFIDRAEAFF. The CDR3 DNA follows: TGTGCCAGCAGTTTTATAGACAGGGCTGAAGCTTTCTTT.

A single count supports this clone. Other DNA sequences of this sample code for an identical CDR3. This sequence joins TRBV5-6 and TRBJ2-7; 8 bases are a match to TRBD1. The J segment lost 4 bases and the V segment lost 5 bases, leaving 11 bases of the junction unmatched. The CDR3 runs 15 residues. Germline V gene lookup returns CDR1 SGHDT and CDR2 YYEEEE. The CDR3 region has the DNA TGTGCCAGCAGGAATCTAGGGCAGGGGGCGTACGAGCAGTACTTC. This gives the protein CASRNLGQGAYEQYF.

The rearrangement uses TRBV27 and TRBJ2-7; D unclear. Looked up from germline, CDR1 is MNHEY and CDR2 is SMNVEV (reference sequence). V lost 6 bases to trimming and J lost 5 bases, with 11 bases between them. The CDR3 spans 12 residues. For the CDR3, the DNA is TGTGCCAGCAGGAACCCCGCGGACGAGCAGTACTTC. Residues: CASRNPADEQYF.

V gene TRBV7-3 combines with J gene TRBJ2-7; 7 positions agree with TRBD2. The ends lost 1 base at V and 3 bases at J; junction bases unmatched: 6. The CDR3 contains 15 residues. The V gene's germline CDR1 is SGHTA and CDR2 FQGTGA. CDR3 bases: TGTGCCAGCAGCTTAAATGGCGGGAGTGTCTACGAGCAGTACTTC. Translated: CASSLNGGSVYEQYF.

The CDR3 coding sequence is TGTGCCAGCAGCTCACCGATAATTAGCCGGGAGACCCAGTACTTC. This translates into CASSSPIISRETQYF. V is TRBV5-6 and J is TRBJ2-5; no clear D. CDR1 is SGHDT and CDR2 is YYEEEE in the germline V gene. Trimming cost V 3 bases and J 5 bases, with 17 bases left between them. This CDR3 comprises 15 residues.

The V and J genes are TRBV29-1 and TRBJ1-2; 7 bases align to TRBD1. There are 12 residues in the CDR3. J gave up 5 bases and V 6 bases, and 6 bases lay outside the gene matches. CDR1 is SQVTM, CDR2 ANQGSEA, per germline. CDR3 protein: CSVVGTEYGYTF. The CDR3 DNA follows: TGCAGCGTAGTCGGGACAGAGTATGGCTACACCTTC. The full variable domain, in which reference TRBV29-1 and TRBJ1-2 provide the parts outside the CDR3, is SAVISQKPSRDICQRGTSLTIQCQVDSQVTMMFWYRQQPGQSLTLIATANQGSEATYESGFVIDKFPISRPNLTFSTLTVSNMSPEDSSIYLCSVVGTEYGYTFGSGTRLTVV.

The chain joins TRBV19 to TRBJ2-2; TRBD1 might be the D (5 bases). This CDR3 region has 16 residues. Trimming pared 3 bases from V and 5 bases from J, leaving 16 bases between. Germline V gene lookup returns CDR1 LNHDA and CDR2 SQIVND (reference sequence). The DNA for the CDR3 is TGTGCCAGTAGTATCGTGGGCAAGGGGCGGACCGGGGAGCTGTTTTTT. Its translation: CASSIVGKGRTGELFF.

This clone appeared a few times. The chain is built from TRBV28 and TRBJ2-1; 7 nucleotides line up with TRBD1. This CDR3 region has 12 residues. The germline CDR1 and CDR2 sequences are MDHEN and SYDVKM. V shed 6 bases, J shed 9 bases, and the junction held 5 bases outside the gene matches. This CDR3 is CASRSYRGEQFF. The CDR3, as DNA: TGTGCCAGCAGAAGCTACAGGGGTGAGCAGTTCTTC.

The rearrangement joins TRBV29-1 to TRBJ2-7; possibly TRBD1 for D (5 bases). V was cut by 6 bases and J by 6 bases, with 21 bases left in between. The CDR3 is 14 residues long. The germline V gene has CDR1 SQVTM and CDR2 ANQGSEA. The CDR3 DNA is TGCAGCGTACAGCAGGGTATCTTATGGTGCGAGCAGTACTTC. The encoded protein is CSVQQGILWCEQYF.

This clone was seen a handful of times. V usage is TRBV20-1 and J usage is TRBJ2-7, with no clear D. This CDR3 region has 11 residues. V lost 5 bases and J lost 2, with 7 bases in between. The V gene's germline CDR1 is DFQATT and CDR2 SNEGSKA (reference sequence). CDR3 in DNA: TGCAGTGCTCCGGTCACCTACGAGCAGTACTTC. This sequence encodes CSAPVTYEQYF.

This clone was counted only a few times. The chain links TRBV28 to TRBJ2-3, with a possible D match to TRBD1 (5 bases). The CDR3 has 15 residues. Germline CDR1 and CDR2: MDHEN and SYDVKM. Trimming removed 2 bases from V and 4 bases from J, with 13 bases in between. As DNA, the CDR3 is TGTGCCAGCAGTTTACAGGGTGCGTGGGCAGATACGCAGTATTTT. Amino acids: CASSLQGAWADTQYF.

This chain links TRBV7-3 with TRBJ2-1; TRBD2 agrees at 8 bases. The CDR3 runs 16 residues. Germline values: CDR1 SGHTA, CDR2 FQGTGA. V shed 5 bases, J shed 3 bases, and the junction held 9 bases outside the gene matches. DNA of the CDR3: TGTGCCAGCAGCCCCCTGAGCGGGAGTGGCTACAATGAGCAGTTCTTC. It specifies CASSPLSGSGYNEQFF.

V is TRBV2 and J is TRBJ2-3, with 8 bases lining up with TRBD2. V shed 5 bases and J 5 bases; nucleotides not matched to a gene: 6. CDR1 and CDR2 (germline): SNHLY, FYNNEI. The CDR3 sequence is 14 residues long. CDR3 coding DNA: TGTGCCAGCAGTACCCGGGGGGGCCGAGATACGCAGTATTTT. Its protein is CASSTRGGRDTQYF.

The gene calls are TRBV5-4 and TRBJ2-4, with TRBD2 matching over 8 bases. V shed 4 bases, J shed 16 bases, and the junction held 13 bases outside the gene matches. This CDR3 contains 13 residues. Germline CDR1 reads SGHNT; CDR2 reads YYREEE (reference sequence). CDR3 DNA: TGTGCCAGCAGCCAGGACGAGCGGGGGCAGCAATACTTC. Residues: CASSQDERGQQYF.

The V gene is TRBV11-1, the J gene TRBJ2-6; no firm D call. The germline V gene has CDR1 SGHAT and CDR2 FQDESV (reference sequence). V was clipped by 8 bases and J by 0 bases, with 8 bases between them. The CDR3 covers 14 residues. CDR3 loop: CASSRNSGANVLTF. The CDR3 DNA sequence: TGTGCCAGCTCCAGGAACTCTGGGGCCAACGTCCTGACTTTC.

The V call is TRBV9, the J call TRBJ1-2; TRBD1 might be the D (5 bases). The germline V gene has CDR1 SGDLS and CDR2 YYNGEE. The CDR3 extends over 16 amino acids. Deletions cut 4 bases from V and 8 bases from J, with 24 bases between. This CDR3 is CASSPADTTGGRGYTF. The CDR3 region has the DNA TGTGCCAGCAGCCCCGCGGACACTACCGGGGGGAGAGGCTACACCTTC.

V gene TRBV7-2 combines with J gene TRBJ1-2, with 8 bases that match TRBD1. This CDR3 region has 14 residues. Germline trimming cut 3 bases from V and 7 bases from J; bases unmatched to any gene: 7. Germline CDR1 is SGHTA and CDR2 is FQGNSA. CDR3 loop: CASSLDRASGGYTF. The CDR3 DNA reads as TGTGCCAGCAGCTTGGACAGGGCAAGTGGTGGCTACACCTTC.

CDR3 loop: CASSEGRVASNQPQHF. CDR3 DNA sequence: TGTGCCAGCAGTGAGGGGAGGGTAGCCAGCAATCAGCCCCAGCATTTT. The chain recombines TRBV6-1 with TRBJ1-5; D is unclear. The CDR3 has 16 residues. CDR1 and CDR2 from the germline V gene are MNHNS and SASEGT. With 3 bases removed from V and 1 base from J, the gap between germline ends came to 13 bases.

The genes are TRBV28 and TRBJ1-1, with 9 bases that match TRBD1. CDR1 and CDR2 from the germline V gene are MDHEN and SYDVKM. This CDR3 spans 15 amino acids. The ends lost 5 bases at V and 9 bases at J; junction bases unmatched: 13. CDR3: CASSGPGQGTDKAFF. Here the CDR3 DNA reads TGTGCCAGCAGTGGCCCGGGACAGGGAACGGATAAAGCTTTCTTT.

The chain uses TRBV5-6 and TRBJ2-1; D is unclear. This CDR3 spans 12 amino acids. Germline V gene lookup returns CDR1 SGHDT and CDR2 YYEEEE. V was cut by 2 bases and J by 7 bases, with 7 bases left in between. The CDR3: CASSFMRNEQFF. CDR3 nucleotides: TGTGCCAGCAGCTTCATGAGAAATGAGCAGTTCTTC. Complete variable domain (other parts from reference TRBV5-6 and TRBJ2-1): DAGVTQSPTHLIKTRGQQVTLRCSPKSGHDTVSWYQQALGQGPQFIFQYYEEEERQRGNFPDRFSGHQFPNYSSELNVNALLLGDSALYLCASSFMRNEQFFGPGTRLTVL.

This chain uses TRBV6-1 with TRBJ2-7; D remains unclear. V gave up 6 bases and J gave up 0 bases, with 12 bases separating them. Germline V lookup: CDR1 MNHNS, CDR2 SASEGT. This CDR3 has 14 amino acids. CDR3 amino acids: CASRSTRSSYEQYF. CDR3 DNA sequence: TGTGCCAGCAGAAGCACGCGTAGCTCCTACGAGCAGTACTTC.

The chain is built from TRBV27 and TRBJ1-5; D might be TRBD1 (6 bases). CDR1 MNHEY and CDR2 SMNVEV come from the germline V gene (reference sequence). CDR3 length: 14 residues. Deletions cut 6 bases from V and 2 bases from J, with 11 bases between. CDR3 sequence reads: CASRQGSGNQPQHF. CDR3 sequence (DNA): TGTGCCAGCAGGCAGGGGTCTGGCAATCAGCCCCAGCATTTT.

This clone was detected a few times. The chain carries TRBV11-3 and TRBJ2-2; tentatively, D is TRBD1 (6 bases). V was clipped by 5 bases and J by 5 bases, with 12 bases between them. CDR1 and CDR2 from the germline V gene are SGHNT and YENEEA. CDR3 length: 14 residues. The CDR3 DNA reads as TGTGCCAGCAGCATAACAGGGTATACCGGGGAGCTGTTTTTT. Amino acid sequence: CASSITGYTGELFF.

This clone was counted between two and nine times. The V call is TRBV5-4, the J call TRBJ1-3; 7 bases map to TRBD1. CDR3 length equals 15 residues. CDR1 is SGHNT, CDR2 YYREEE, per germline (reference sequence). Trimming removed 0 bases from V and 4 bases from J; junction bases left unmatched: 4. CDR3 nucleotides: TGTGCCAGCAGCTTGGGGCAGGGGGAAGGAAACACCATATATTTT. Encoded protein: CASSLGQGEGNTIYF.